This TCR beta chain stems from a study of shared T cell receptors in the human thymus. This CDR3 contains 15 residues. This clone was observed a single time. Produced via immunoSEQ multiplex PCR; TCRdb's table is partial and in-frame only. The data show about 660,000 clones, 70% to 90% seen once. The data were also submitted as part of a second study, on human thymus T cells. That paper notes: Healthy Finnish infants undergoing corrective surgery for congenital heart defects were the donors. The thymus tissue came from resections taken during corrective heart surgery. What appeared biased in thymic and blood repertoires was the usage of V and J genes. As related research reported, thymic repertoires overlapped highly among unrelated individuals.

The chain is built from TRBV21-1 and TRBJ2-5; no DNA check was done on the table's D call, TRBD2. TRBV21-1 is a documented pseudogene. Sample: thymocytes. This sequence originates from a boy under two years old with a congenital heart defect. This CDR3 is CASSKAGTSPETQYF. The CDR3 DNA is TGTGCCAGCAGCAAAGCTGGGACTAGTCCAGAGACCCAGTACTTC.